These 20 T cell receptor beta chains share one sample of origin, sequenced in a study of control samples from healthy donors and cancer patients. Here immunoSEQ multiplex PCR was the method, and the copy in TCRdb shows in-frame clones only, minus some. In the table there are some 250,000 clones, approximately 80% of which are singletons. Sequenced material: PBMCs. The receptors were gathered from a woman aged 55 to 70 with lung cancer.

This clone was counted only a few times. V and J are TRBV3-1 (or the pseudogene TRBV3-2) and TRBJ1-4; 9 nucleotides match TRBD1. Germline loops: CDR1 LGHDT, CDR2 YNNKEL (reference sequence). CDR3 length: 16 amino acids. V lost 0 bases to trimming and J lost 7 bases; unmatched junction nucleotides: 6. DNA for the CDR3: TGTGCCAGCAGCCAAGATGCGGGACAGGGAGGTGAAAAACTGTTTTTT. Translation: CASSQDAGQGGEKLFF.

V and J are TRBV11-2 and TRBJ2-1; the match to TRBD1 covers 7 bases. Unmatched junction bases numbered 9, after V lost 5 bases and J lost 2 bases. The germline gives CDR1 SGHAT, CDR2 FQNNGV. CDR3 size: 16 residues. DNA for the CDR3: TGTGCCAGCAGCCGTCGACAGGGCCAGACCTACAATGAGCAGTTCTTC. As protein: CASSRRQGQTYNEQFF.

The genes are TRBV7-3 and TRBJ2-2; D is ambiguous. Trimming removed 0 bases from V and 10 bases from J, with 9 bases in between. CDR1 and CDR2 from the germline V gene are SGHTA and FQGTGA. The length of the CDR3 is 13 residues. The CDR3 loop is CASSLTLRSELFF. For the CDR3, the DNA is TGTGCCAGCAGCTTAACCCTCCGGTCGGAGCTGTTTTTT.

J is TRBJ2-1 and V is TRBV5-5; no clear D. Deletions cut 2 bases from V and 3 bases from J, with 9 bases between. CDR1 SGHKS and CDR2 YYEKEE come from the germline V gene (reference sequence). CDR3 length: 14 residues. The CDR3 region is CASSLGSLYNEQFF. The CDR3 nucleotides are TGTGCCAGCAGCTTAGGCTCACTCTACAATGAGCAGTTCTTC.

This CDR3 reads CASSRLGPYEQYF. In nucleotides, the CDR3 is TGTGCCAGCAGCCGGTTGGGGCCGTACGAGCAGTACTTC. The V call is TRBV28, the J call TRBJ2-7, with D perhaps matching TRBD1 (5 bases). V lost 6 bases and J lost 4, with 13 bases in between. The CDR3 loop spans 13 amino acids. Germline V gene lookup returns CDR1 MDHEN and CDR2 SYDVKM.

The genes are TRBV9 and TRBJ1-2; D not certain. CDR3 size: 15 residues. V dropped 0 bases and J dropped 5 bases, with 14 bases sitting between them. Looked up from germline, CDR1 is SGDLS and CDR2 is YYNGEE. The CDR3 DNA reads TGTGCCAGCAGCGTAGGTACAAATGCTGCATATGGCTACACCTTC. Encoded protein: CASSVGTNAAYGYTF.

This clone was observed a single time. The chain recombines TRBV5-1 with TRBJ2-7; 12 bases align to TRBD2. V was pared by 4 bases and J by 2 bases, with 10 bases of the junction left unmatched. This CDR3 is built from 17 residues. The germline CDR1 and CDR2 sequences are SGHRS and YFSETQ. CDR3 bases: TGCGCCAGCAGCCATATGACTAGCGGGGGTGCTGCCTACGAGCAGTACTTC. As protein: CASSHMTSGGAAYEQYF. The full variable domain, in which reference TRBV5-1 and TRBJ2-7 provide the parts outside the CDR3, is KAGVTQTPRYLIKTRGQQVTLSCSPISGHRSVSWYQQTPGQGLQFLFEYFSETQRNKGNFPGRFSGRQFSNSRSEMNVSTLELGDSALYLCASSHMTSGGAAYEQYFGPGTRLTVT.

The V call is TRBV21-1, the J call TRBJ1-1; TRBD1, as called in the table, went unchecked against the DNA. TRBV21-1 is given as a pseudogene. The CDR3 sequence is 16 residues long. In DNA form, the CDR3 reads TGTGCCAGCAGCAAAGAGCAGACACCTTTGAACACTGAAGCTTTCTTT. Amino acids: CASSKEQTPLNTEAFF.

Concerning this clone itself: At one boundary the junction diverges from the germline segment, which might be a read error. The genes are TRBV6-5 and TRBJ1-2; D gene uncertain. CDR1 is MNHEY and CDR2 is SVGAGI in the germline V gene. This CDR3 contains 12 residues. The chain's CDR3 is CASSDSTYGYTF. Here the CDR3 DNA reads TGTGCCAGCAGTGACTCGACCTATGGCTACACCTTC.

The chain joins TRBV7-9 to TRBJ2-2; D is possibly TRBD2 (5 bases). The CDR3 runs 14 residues. V lost 10 bases and J 3 bases, leaving 15 bases between the germline ends. Germline CDR1 is SEHNR and CDR2 is FQNEAQ (reference sequence). The CDR3 nucleotides read TGTGCCACTACTGAGGGCGCGCACACCGGGGAGCTGTTTTTT. It is translated as CATTEGAHTGELFF.

The V and J genes are TRBV7-9 and TRBJ1-5; D gene uncertain. V gave up 5 bases and J gave up 7 bases, with 18 bases separating them. The CDR3 is 15 amino acids. Germline CDR1 reads SEHNR; CDR2 reads FQNEAQ (reference sequence). In nucleotides, the CDR3 is TGTGCCAGCAGCCACGAGAGAATATTCGGGCAGCCCCAGCATTTT. This gives the protein CASSHERIFGQPQHF. The variable domain in full, completed from reference TRBV7-9 and TRBJ1-5, reads DTGVSQNPRHKITKRGQNVTFRCDPISEHNRLYWYRQTLGQGPEFLTYFQNEAQLEKSRLLSDRFSAERPKGSFSTLEIQRTEQGDSAMYLCASSHERIFGQPQHFGDGTRLSIL.

This clone was seen a few times. The chain carries TRBV2 and TRBJ2-1, with 8 bases aligning to TRBD1. Per the germline V gene, CDR1 is SNHLY and CDR2 is FYNNEI. The trim removed 0 bases at V and 3 bases at J, leaving 4 bases unmatched. The CDR3 is made up of 16 amino acids. CDR3 sequence reads: CASSEAGTGLYNEQFF. For the CDR3, the DNA is TGTGCCAGCAGTGAAGCTGGGACAGGTCTCTACAATGAGCAGTTCTTC.

The chain carries TRBV9 and TRBJ1-6; perhaps TRBD1 as D (5 bases). CDR1 is SGDLS and CDR2 is YYNGEE in the germline V gene. The CDR3 runs to 15 residues. The V end was cut by 1 base, the J end by 9 bases, with 14 bases between. CDR3 sequence: CASSVRERDGSPLHF. CDR3 coding DNA: TGTGCCAGCAGCGTACGGGAAAGGGACGGTTCACCCCTCCACTTT.

The chain has TRBV7-6 and TRBJ2-2, with D hard to call. Germline CDR1 SGHVS, CDR2 FNYEAQ. This CDR3 region has 15 residues. V was cut by 3 bases and J by 2 bases, with 10 bases left in between. Written as DNA, the CDR3 is TGTGCCAGCAGCTTTGGACCTACCAACACCGGGGAGCTGTTTTTT. Translating gives CASSFGPTNTGELFF.

The chain combines TRBV18 with TRBJ2-3; D is unclear. V lost 2 bases and J 6 bases, leaving 15 bases between the germline ends. The CDR3 sequence is 15 residues long. The V gene's germline CDR1 is KGHSH and CDR2 LQKENI. DNA of the CDR3: TGTGCCAGCTCACCAGTGTCCCCAGACCTCGATACGCAGTATTTT. Translating it yields CASSPVSPDLDTQYF.

The genes are TRBV28 and TRBJ2-1; possible D gene TRBD1, 5 bases. V was cut by 0 bases and J by 5 bases, with 14 bases left in between. This CDR3 is built from 16 residues. Germline lookup yields CDR1 MDHEN and CDR2 SYDVKM. The CDR3 is CASSLWGGAGNNEQFF. The DNA for the CDR3 is TGTGCCAGCAGTTTATGGGGCGGAGCAGGGAACAATGAGCAGTTCTTC.

The chain couples TRBV28 to TRBJ2-3, with D possibly TRBD1 on 5 matching bases. V was pared by 8 bases and J by 4 bases, with 10 bases between. Germline-derived CDR1 and CDR2 are MDHEN and SYDVKM. The CDR3 spans 12 residues. CDR3 in amino acids: CASGRVPDTQYF. As DNA, the CDR3 is TGTGCCAGCGGCAGGGTGCCAGATACGCAGTATTTT. The complete variable domain, with remaining parts taken from reference TRBV28 and TRBJ2-3, reads DVKVTQSSRYLVKRTGEKVFLECVQDMDHENMFWYRQDPGLGLRLIYFSYDVKMKEKGDIPEGYSVSREKKERFSLILESASTNQTSMYLCASGRVPDTQYFGPGTRLTVL.

V is TRBV6-5 and J is TRBJ2-3; 9 nucleotides line up with TRBD2. V lost 6 bases to trimming and J lost 0 bases; unmatched junction nucleotides: 4. The CDR3 spans 15 residues. Germline CDR1 MNHEY, CDR2 SVGAGI. CDR3 loop: CASSGLAPSTDTQYF. The DNA for the CDR3 is TGTGCCAGCAGCGGACTAGCGCCTAGCACAGATACGCAGTATTTT.

The chain has TRBV7-3 and TRBJ2-7; 9 bases are shared with TRBD2. The CDR3 runs to 15 residues. CDR1 and CDR2 (germline): SGHTA, FQGTGA. V was pared by 2 bases and J by 4 bases, with 6 bases of the junction left unmatched. The CDR3 DNA sequence: TGTGCCAGCAGCTTAGTTCCAGCGGGAGGTTACGAGCAGTACTTC. Protein product: CASSLVPAGGYEQYF.

The chain is built from TRBV5-1 and TRBJ1-2, with TRBD1 matching over 7 bases. The CDR3 is 16 residues long. Trimming took 1 base from V and 3 from J; bases not matched to a gene: 9. Germline CDR1 is SGHRS and CDR2 is YFSETQ. CDR3 bases: TGCGCCAGCAGCTTGTGGGGCACAGGGGAGGACTATGGCTACACCTTC. Its translation is CASSLWGTGEDYGYTF.